Sequencing of this T cell receptor (beta chain) was carried out in a study of blood T cells in healthy people across ages (dated by TCRdb to the mid-2010s). In terms of the full investigation: In model experiments, roughly one uniquely barcoded TCR beta cDNA molecule per two T cells was captured by template switching. Age-related changes in TCR beta repertoire diversity were measured in the study by deep sequencing normalized with unique cDNA molecular identifiers. Four age groups were formed from the donors: young (average roughly 16 years), middle-aged (approximately 40), aged (approximately 60) and long-lived (around 82). The study analyzed two additional independent replicas of 1 million unique cDNA reads from the same blood draw for two donors, one aged 18 to 29 and one aged 80 or older. Study-level results and caveats: The long-lived group showed more naive CD4+ T cells, fewer expanded clones and increased TCR diversity than the aged group, suggesting age selection. Since profiling was done on bulk unsorted PBMCs, naive and antigen-experienced compartments could not be conclusively compared. Observed TCR beta diversity per million T cells fell roughly linearly with age, and a significant reduction was already apparent by age roughly 40. Observed TCR beta diversity correlated strongly with the percentage of naive T cells measured by flow cytometry. Estimates of total diversity from one million sequenced T cells were regarded as lower bounds and underestimates. Because the CMV infection status of the donors was unknown, age-related changes in expanded clonotypes may potentially have been confounded.

The germline V gene encodes CDR1 SGHTA and CDR2 FQGNSA. Spanning cysteine to phenylalanine, the CDR3 consists of 14 amino acids. Solely the CDR3 DNA is kept, with 42 bases framed from the first base. The germline ends are 16 bases apart after V is trimmed by 7 bases and J by 4 bases. The approximately 39 donors, aged roughly 6 to 90 years, were systemically healthy Caucasian individuals from Russia. Roughly 9 milliliters of peripheral blood were drawn from each donor into EDTA-treated Vacutainer tubes. PBMCs were isolated by Ficoll-Paque density-gradient centrifugation, with at least 6.5 million obtained per sample. Total RNA, at least 6 micrograms per sample, was extracted from PBMCs with Trizol reagent. The percentages of naive CD45RAhigh/CD27high T cells were determined by flow cytometry on a PBMC aliquot from every donor. Receptor libraries were prepared by 5' RACE. The sequencer was an Illumina HiSeq 2500. A second roughly 7 to 11 cycle PCR used a sample-barcoded 5' primer and a J-beta primer mix. A template-switch 5' adaptor carrying 12 random nucleotides introduced a unique molecular identifier onto each TCR beta cDNA molecule. At least 2.5 million CDR3-containing paired-end reads were obtained from each sample. All of the RNA was converted into first-strand cDNA using the Mint cDNA synthesis kit, with a TRBC-specific oligonucleotide serving as the primer. After uracil-DNA glycosylase treatment, a first 18-cycle PCR used universal primers M1SS and BC2_uni_R on all cDNA. Processing in the source paper ran as follows. Each sample was normalized by randomly selecting 1 million high-quality reads, each carrying a distinct molecular identifier. Reads sharing molecular identifiers were discarded rather than binned into consensus sequences. MiTCR, run with a Q25 quality threshold and the strictest error-elimination algorithm, handled CDR3 identification, clonotype clustering and error correction. A nonparametric unseen species model using Euler transformation provided a lower-bound estimate of total TCR beta diversity. TCRdb reprocessing: public reads trimmed at Q25 with fastp, clones called with MiXCR, in-frame beta chains kept. Every distinct CDR3 protein forms one entry, paired with its most common genes and DNA. These V and J calls rely on TCRdb rather than the paper's analysis. The sample contains about 1 million distinct CDR3 sequences, about 23% of them found a single time. The ten largest clones capture approximately 0.7% of the sample.

Comments on this clonotype: Its cognate antigen has yet to be identified. Base qualities are not provided; no much larger clone lies one nucleotide away.

In addition, the sample was reused for a study of T cells of mothers and their children. As described in the second report: Donors were nine systemically healthy Caucasian individuals: three mothers and their six children. cDNA synthesis consumed the entire amount of extracted RNA, loaded at roughly 1.5 ug RNA in each 15 ul reaction. In the second PCR, the M1S primer introduced both the sample barcodes and 2-4 random nucleotides. Over 8 million TCR beta CDR3 reads were obtained for each mother, and millions of reads were obtained for each child. TCR recombination output is similarly shaped by thymic selection in related and unrelated pairs, with a minor effect exerted by inherited differences. Normalized repertoire overlap in related mother-child pairs was always slightly higher than in unrelated mother-child pairs, but the difference was never significant. No persistent microchimeric T cell clones were detected, at a sensitivity of around 97 clones per million clonotypes. Deep NGS was used in the study to compare the TCR beta repertoires of mothers and children and to look for features that separate related mother-child pairs from unrelated individuals. The mean age was roughly 36 +/- 4 years for the mothers and approximately 11 +/- 4 years for the children. After adapters were ligated using NEBNext reagents, the libraries underwent 100+100 nt paired-end sequencing on an Illumina HiSeq 2000. To prevent cross-contamination, the mother and child libraries were prepared one month apart and sequenced in separate runs. Each donor had between roughly 450,000 and 2,100,000 distinct TCR beta clonotypes identified. Naive TCR beta clonotypes were estimated from low-frequency clonotypes matched to each donor's FACS-determined naive share, without sorting.

The chain is encoded by TRBV7-2 joined to TRBJ1-2, with TRBD1 as a weak D call on 6 bases. The sequence derives from a girl aged 2-10 years in good health. The sample consisted of blood. CDR3 loop: CASTLGGGVYGYTF. The nucleotide sequence is given as TGTGCCAGCACCCTCGGGGGGGGCGTCTATGGCTACACCTTC.